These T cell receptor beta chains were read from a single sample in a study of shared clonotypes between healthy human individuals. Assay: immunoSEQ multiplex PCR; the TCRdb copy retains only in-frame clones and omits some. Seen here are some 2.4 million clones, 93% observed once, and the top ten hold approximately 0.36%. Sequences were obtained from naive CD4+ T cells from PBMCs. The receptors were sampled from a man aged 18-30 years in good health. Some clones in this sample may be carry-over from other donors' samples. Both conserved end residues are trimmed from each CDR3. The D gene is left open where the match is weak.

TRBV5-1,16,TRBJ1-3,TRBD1,ASSRTPPGQGMTYTIY
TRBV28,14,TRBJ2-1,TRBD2,ASSSAGTSGPYEQF
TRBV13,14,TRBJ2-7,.,ASSLGPWRNSYEQY
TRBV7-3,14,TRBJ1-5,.,ASSPNTGLRNQPQH
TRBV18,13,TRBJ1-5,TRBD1,ASSLRQGEGQPQH
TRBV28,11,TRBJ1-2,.,ASSFNRAYGYT
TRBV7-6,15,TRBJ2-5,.,ASSQNLRDGRGETQY
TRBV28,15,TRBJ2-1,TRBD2,ASTPNRGSPSHNEQF
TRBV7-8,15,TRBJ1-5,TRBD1,ASSSRTGTTTNQPQH
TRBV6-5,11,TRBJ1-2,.,ASSYDINYGYT
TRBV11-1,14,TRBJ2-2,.,ASSLLTVANTGELF
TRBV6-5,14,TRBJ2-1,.,ASSYSSAGPYNEQF
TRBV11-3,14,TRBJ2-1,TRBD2,ASSLDGGRAYNEQF
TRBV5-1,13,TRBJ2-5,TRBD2,ASSPPTSGQETQY
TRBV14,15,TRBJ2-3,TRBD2,ASSRDGRASSTDTQY
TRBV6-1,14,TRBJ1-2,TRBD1,ASSGLGRGPSSGYT
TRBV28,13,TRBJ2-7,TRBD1,ASSLMTGRRNEQY
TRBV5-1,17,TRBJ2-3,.,ASSLGAGTEASSTDTQY
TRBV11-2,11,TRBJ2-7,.,ASSLDWGGEQY
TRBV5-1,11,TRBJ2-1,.,ASSLLGYNEQF
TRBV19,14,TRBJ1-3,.,ASSMEGRRSGNTIY
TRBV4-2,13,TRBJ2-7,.,ASSPGLASSYEQY
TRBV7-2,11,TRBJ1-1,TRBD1,ASSSTGKTEAF